Sequencing of this TCR beta chain was carried out in a study of T cell responses to AZD1222 COVID-19 vaccine (dated by TCRdb to about 2021). For the study in its entirety: TCR sequencing was performed for 230 to 250 trial participants, of whom 200 to 210 were given two doses of AZD1222 and around 25 were given two doses of MenACWY control vaccine. Trial participants were enrolled by age into subgroups of 18-55, 56-69 and 70-plus years, and around 150, 28 and 57 TCR-sequenced participants, respectively, were included in these subgroups. What the research found in general, with its limitations: No day 14 peak-response samples were available, so repertoires were characterized only after the peak T cell response. Participants were mostly white British, with more females than males. The authors suggested clonal diversity may have been underestimated. The vaccine-associated CD4 TCRs covered the entire spike protein, and the dominant responses fell in regions 160-218 and 743-854. Nearly half of unique spike-specific TCRs reportedly recognized epitopes outside regions mutated in the B.1.351 and B.1.1.7 variants. Conclusions about previously exposed vaccinees are limited because only five to seven AZD1222 recipients were SARS-CoV-2 seropositive at baseline. The 56-69-year group was small, and its depth increase did not reach significance, likely because of low power. Spike-specific TCR breadth and depth rose significantly after two AZD1222 doses compared with day 0 and with MenACWY recipients.

This sample's time point label indicates: about 28 days (+/-7) after the second vaccine dose. According to the study, the label for this sample's treatment or condition signals: meningococcal conjugate vaccine given as trial control. Vaccinee samples were obtained from the UK trials COV001 and COV002, which included a single-blind randomized controlled phase 2/3 trial of AZD1222 (ChAdOx1 nCoV-19) in healthy adults. Trial participant PBMC samples were collected at day 0 and day 28 after the second dose for TCRbeta chain sequencing. In the case of this clone: The target of this receptor is not known. Base qualities are not at hand, and no much larger clone is one base apart.

The CDR3 regions of human TCRbeta chains were analyzed by immunosequencing. The source study handled its data this way. TCRs in the repertoires were matched against a reference library of SARS-CoV-2-specific TCRs that had been generated with the MIRA antigen-specificity platform. Breadth was defined as the fraction of unique TCRs that were SARS-CoV-2-associated. Depth was defined as the fraction of total T cells that were SARS-CoV-2-associated. Using the MIRA data, each spike-specific TCR was mapped to the spike region that the TCR reacts to and placed in a CD4 or CD8 class. Log10-transformed breadth and depth values were compared by one-way ANOVA with Sidak's multiple comparisons tests. TCRdb stores this immuneACCESS table with in-frame sequences only. Part of the clones is absent; in the studies checked, under half of the shortfall reflects unresolved V genes, and no reason is known for the rest. That table is the source of V, J and clone size, and D and trimming were worked out from the DNA. Recorded for this sample are 130,000 or so clones; around 90% of them occurred a single time. The top ten clonotypes cover 4% to 4.5% of the sample.

Compared with germline, V lacks 6 bases and J lacks 9 bases; bases without a gene match: 14. The CDR1 and CDR2 encoded by the germline V gene are MDHEN and SYDVKM. Counted from cysteine to phenylalanine, this CDR3 has 16 amino acids. The CDR3 DNA has 48 bases and is translated from base 1. Sample: peripheral blood, taken 28 days after the second dose of the MenACWY control vaccine. The rearrangement combines TRBV28 with TRBJ2-5, with 12 junctional bases fitting TRBD1. The sequence came from an adult who received the MenACWY meningococcal vaccine as a control. Here the CDR3 is given as CASRPAGTGGDSSQYF. The nucleotide sequence is given as TGTGCCAGCAGGCCTGCCGGGACAGGGGGCGACTCGTCCCAGTACTTC.